The 8 T cell receptor beta chains in this list originate from one sample, sequenced in a study of Ad26.COV2.S vaccination and SARS-CoV-2 variants. Libraries were prepared by immunoSEQ multiplex PCR; TCRdb keeps only in-frame clonotypes and omits some of them. The repertoire holds around 320,000 clones, with around 84% as singletons. Specified treatment: some 20 received Ad26.COV2.S at low or high dose, single or two shots; roughly five received placebo; per-sample allocation not given. Following the first vaccine or placebo injection, samples were taken on day 63. The sequencing used peripheral blood, collected in a trial of Ad26.COV2.S vaccine versus placebo. Source of these receptors: a person between 18 and 65 years old who received the Ad26.COV2.S COVID-19 vaccine or a placebo.

The V call is TRBV6-1, the J call TRBJ1-3; D is perhaps TRBD1 (5 bases). Germline values: CDR1 MNHNS, CDR2 SASEGT. V lost 7 bases and J 0 bases, leaving 16 bases between the germline ends. This CDR3 region has 16 residues. The CDR3 DNA follows: TGTGCCAGCACTGACCGGGACCCGAGCTCTGGAAACACCATATATTTT. This translates into CASTDRDPSSGNTIYF.

J is TRBJ2-1 and V is TRBV14, with 8 bases identical to TRBD1. Trimming removed 10 bases from V and 5 bases from J; junction bases left unmatched: 10. In germline, CDR1 is SGHDN, CDR2 FVKESK. CDR3 size: 14 residues. CDR3 nucleotides: TGTGCCATTGCCCGGGACAGGAATAACAATGAGCAGTTCTTC. Its translation: CAIARDRNNNEQFF.

This clone has more than one count but fewer than ten. The J gene is TRBJ1-2, the V gene TRBV9; TRBD1 is a possible D gene (6 bases). Germline V gene sequence: CDR1 SGDLS, CDR2 YYNGEE. The CDR3 loop spans 16 amino acids. The V gene lost 0 bases and the J gene lost 4 bases, with 16 bases spanning the gap. The CDR3 sequence is CASSVGVAGAGYGYTF. The CDR3 nucleotides read TGTGCCAGCAGCGTAGGGGTGGCGGGGGCTGGCTATGGCTACACCTTC.

This sequence joins TRBV24-1 and TRBJ1-2; D not resolved. The germline gives CDR1 KGHDR, CDR2 SFDVKD. The V gene lost 3 bases and the J gene lost 4 bases, with 2 bases spanning the gap. This CDR3 has 11 amino acids. This CDR3 is CATSDSYGYTF. The DNA for the CDR3 is TGTGCCACCAGTGATAGCTATGGCTACACCTTC.

The CDR3 DNA sequence: TGTGCCACCAGTGATATCACAGATACGCAGTATTTT. This codes for CATSDITDTQYF. The rearrangement uses TRBV24-1 and TRBJ2-3; no definite D call. The CDR3 is made up of 12 amino acids. V was cut by 3 bases and J by 2 bases, with 2 bases left in between. Germline values: CDR1 KGHDR, CDR2 SFDVKD.

This clone showed up just a few times. J is TRBJ2-7 and V is TRBV7-8; D is perhaps TRBD1 or TRBD2 (5 bases each). Trimming took off 4 bases at V and 4 bases at J, with 11 bases between the two ends. Germline V lookup: CDR1 SGHVS, CDR2 FQNEAQ. The CDR3 is 13 residues long. CDR3 amino acids: CASSWGTAYEQYF. CDR3 in DNA: TGTGCCAGCAGCTGGGGGACGGCATACGAGCAGTACTTC.

This chain uses TRBV5-1 with TRBJ2-1; weak D call: TRBD1 (6 bases). CDR3 length equals 16 residues. From germline, CDR1 is SGHRS and CDR2 YFSETQ. V lost 4 bases, J lost 8 bases, and 22 bases lay in between. CDR3 sequence (DNA): TGCGCCAGCAGCCTCACCGGGACATCCGGGCGGGATGAGCAGTTCTTC. It codes for CASSLTGTSGRDEQFF.

The J gene is TRBJ1-1, the V gene TRBV6-5, with D unclear. The V end lost 0 bases, the J end lost 7 bases, and 12 bases lay between the germline ends. The CDR3 has 14 residues. The germline CDR1 and CDR2 sequences are MNHEY and SVGAGI. The CDR3 nucleotides are TGTGCCAGCAGTTACTCGATGGGCCAGAGTGAAGCTTTCTTT. Protein product: CASSYSMGQSEAFF.